A selection of T cell receptor beta chains follows, all from one sample in a study of OX40 agonist ivuxolimab in advanced cancers. The table came from immunoSEQ multiplex PCR; TCRdb's copy has only in-frame clones and leaves some out. The top ten hold roughly 4% of the sample, which has 60,000 to 85,000 clones, 89% seen once. The source was CD4+ or CD8+ T cells sorted from blood, collected in a trial of the OX40 agonist ivuxolimab. These receptor sequences come from an adult with an advanced solid tumor such as melanoma, head and neck, liver or kidney cancer. The CDR3 runs from the conserved cysteine through the conserved F or W. D genes are given only for firm matches. Not every row has a clone size; where given, it reads once, few, many or a size class.

clone_size	j_call	v_call	d_call	cdr3_nt	cdr3_aa
.	TRBJ2-3	TRBV28	TRBD1	TGTGCCAGCAGTCCTCCCGGACAGGGTGAGGATACGCAGTATTTT	CASSPPGQGEDTQYF
.	TRBJ2-2	TRBV6-4	.	TGTGCCAGCAGCGCCGTGTCCGGGGAGCTGTTTTTT	CASSAVSGELFF
few	TRBJ2-7	TRBV28	TRBD2	TGTGCCAGTGTAGCGGGGCCACCCTACGAGCAGTACTTC	CASVAGPPYEQYF
.	TRBJ1-3	TRBV6-1	.	TGTGCCAGCAGTGAGAGCGGGTTCTACCTCTCTGGAAACACCATATATTTT	CASSESGFYLSGNTIYF
.	TRBJ1-5	TRBV6-1	.	TGTGCCAGCAGTGGGCACGAAGATCAGCCCCAGCATTTT	CASSGHEDQPQHF
.	TRBJ1-4	TRBV9	.	TGTGCCAGCAGCGCCGATGGGGGAATTCTGTTTTTT	CASSADGGILFF
.	TRBJ1-4	TRBV6-6	.	TGTGCCAGCAGGGCAGGGTGGTTTGAAAAACTGTTTTTT	CASRAGWFEKLFF
.	TRBJ2-7	TRBV6-6	.	TGTGCCAGCAGTTACCCGGGGACCTCCGAGCAGTACTTC	CASSYPGTSEQYF
.	TRBJ2-5	TRBV30	.	TGTGCCTGGAGTGTAGACAGCTATTTCCAAGAGACCCAGTACTTC	CAWSVDSYFQETQYF
.	TRBJ2-1	TRBV6-4	.	TGTGCCAGCAGGCGGGACGAACTGAATGAGCAGTTCTTC	CASRRDELNEQFF
.	TRBJ2-2	TRBV6-5	.	TGTGCCAGCAGACCTACTAGCCCCACCGGGGAGCTGTTTTTT	CASRPTSPTGELFF
medium-sized	TRBJ1-5	TRBV6-1	.	TGTGCCAGCAAAGAGGGGGGCGGCAATCAGCCCCAGCATTTT	CASKEGGGNQPQHF
.	TRBJ1-1	TRBV10-1	.	TGCTTCAAAGGGCTTGTGAACACTGAAGCTTTCTTT	CFKGLVNTEAFF
.	TRBJ2-7	TRBV25-1	TRBD1	TGTGCCAGCAGTACCACCCGGACAGGTTACGAGCAGTACTTC	CASSTTRTGYEQYF
.	TRBJ2-7	TRBV7-9	TRBD1	TGTGCCAGCAGCCCGCAGGGACAGTCCTACGAGCAGTACTTC	CASSPQGQSYEQYF
.	TRBJ2-5	TRBV7-7	.	TGTGCTAGCAGCCCTCTCCGGGAGACCCAGTACTTC	CASSPLRETQYF
.	TRBJ2-2	TRBV5-4	.	TGTGCCAGCAGCCCTCCCGGGAAGAACGGGGAGCTGTTTTTT	CASSPPGKNGELFF
.	TRBJ1-1	TRBV7-9	.	TGTGCCAGCAGGAGTAAGGAGCGGTTGAACACTGAAGCTTTCTTT	CASRSKERLNTEAFF
.	TRBJ1-2	TRBV6-5	.	TGTGCCAGCAGGATTCGGACCGAAGGAGGCTACACCTTC	CASRIRTEGGYTF
few	TRBJ2-3	TRBV9	.	TGTGCCAGCAGCGTAGATCCGGGGGCAACAGATACGCAGTATTTT	CASSVDPGATDTQYF
.	TRBJ1-4	TRBV2	TRBD1	TGTGCCAGCGAGAACGGACAGGGAAGTGAAAAACTGTTTTTT	CASENGQGSEKLFF
.	TRBJ2-7	TRBV20-1	.	TGCAGTGCTAAAGATCCCTACGAGCAGTACTTC	CSAKDPYEQYF
.	TRBJ2-7	TRBV18	.	TGTGCCAGCTCACCGGACTCCTACGAGCAGTACTTC	CASSPDSYEQYF
.	TRBJ1-1	TRBV7-8	.	TGTGCCAGCAGCTCAAGGGTGAACACTGAAGCTTTCTTT	CASSSRVNTEAFF
.	TRBJ1-2	TRBV5-4	TRBD1	TGTGCCAGCAGCGAGGGACAGACTAATGGCTACACCTTC	CASSEGQTNGYTF
.	TRBJ2-3	TRBV5-8	TRBD2	TGTGCCAGCAGCTTTTTTAGCGGGAGAGATACGCAGTATTTT	CASSFFSGRDTQYF
.	TRBJ1-2	TRBV29-1	.	TGCAGCGCCCGGGACCCCGAGAATGGCTACACCTTC	CSARDPENGYTF
.	TRBJ2-5	TRBV5-8	.	TGTGCCTCCGCTCAAGAGACCCAGTACTTC	CASAQETQYF
.	TRBJ2-3	TRBV7-9	TRBD1	TGTGCCAGCAGCCCCACGAGGACAGGAGGTGCAGATACGCAGTATTTT	CASSPTRTGGADTQYF